The rows below give T cell receptor beta chains drawn from one sample of a study of vaccination and CD4 T cells after COVID-19. Their antigens remain unidentified. MiXCR, run by TCRdb on the PCR reads, gives a single entry per CDR3 protein. The sample carries 6,000 to 8,500 distinct CDR3 sequences, 73% recorded once. The specimen sequenced was CD4+ T cells from blood, cultured in vitro. All receptors come from a human donor who had recovered from COVID-19. Both conserved end residues are part of each CDR3. The order of the fields is V gene, clone size, D gene, J gene, CDR3 DNA, CDR3 protein. The D gene is left open where the match is weak. Size tells how often a clone was seen (once, few, many) or the class of an expanded clone, and some rows leave it out.

TRBV30	.	.	TRBJ1-6	TGTGCCTGGAGTGTATGGCGTATAGGGACGAACAATTCACCCCTCCACTTT	CAWSVWRIGTNNSPLHF
TRBV7-6	.	.	TRBJ1-1	TGTGCCAGCAGCCCGGTGGGTCCGAACACTGAAGCTTTCTTT	CASSPVGPNTEAFF
TRBV12-3/TRBV12-4	.	.	TRBJ1-5	TGTGCCAGCAGTTGGCGGGGTATTCAGCCCCAGCATTTT	CASSWRGIQPQHF
TRBV20-1	once	TRBD1	TRBJ1-5	TGCAGTGCTAGTAATCGACAGGGAGTCAATCAGCCCCAGCATTTT	CSASNRQGVNQPQHF
TRBV19	.	.	TRBJ1-5	TGTGCCAGTAGTACTTCAGACCTACAGCGCAATCAGCCCCAGCATTTT	CASSTSDLQRNQPQHF
TRBV27	.	.	TRBJ2-3	TGTGCCAGCAGTAGAAACTGGGGGGATACGCAGTATTTT	CASSRNWGDTQYF
TRBV5-4	.	TRBD2	TRBJ2-1	TGTGCCAGCAGCTTGGCCCGGACTAGCGGGACCAATGAGCAGTTCTTC	CASSLARTSGTNEQFF
TRBV6-1	.	TRBD1	TRBJ1-5	TGTGCCAGCAGACGGGGGACAGGGTTGGGCAATCAGCCCCAGCATTTT	CASRRGTGLGNQPQHF
TRBV7-9	.	.	TRBJ1-1	TGTGCCAGCAGCTCCCTGGCGGGGGCGCGGGTGAACACTGAAGCTTTCTTT	CASSSLAGARVNTEAFF
TRBV20-1	once	TRBD1	TRBJ1-6	TGCACCCCCGGGACAGGGGTTATACATAATTCACCCCTCCACTTT	CTPGTGVIHNSPLHF
TRBV20-1	.	.	TRBJ1-5	TGCAGTGCTAGACCCGCCGGCGATCAGCCCCAGCATTTT	CSARPAGDQPQHF
TRBV6-1	.	TRBD1	TRBJ2-7	TGTGCCAGCATGAGGGGACAGGGCCCCTACGAGCAGTACTTC	CASMRGQGPYEQYF
TRBV19	medium-sized	.	TRBJ1-2	TGTGCCAGTAGTATTATGCAACCCTATGGCTACACCTTC	CASSIMQPYGYTF
TRBV6-1	medium-sized	.	TRBJ1-6	TGTGCCAGCAGGTCCACCGGGCGAGGTGAACTTAATTCACCCCTCCACTTT	CASRSTGRGELNSPLHF
TRBV20-1	.	.	TRBJ2-6	TGCAGTGCTAGAGATTTAGGGGCCAACGTCCTGACTTTC	CSARDLGANVLTF
TRBV12-3/TRBV12-4	.	.	TRBJ1-5	TGTGCCAGCAGTTTAAGTGGGGGCGTACAGCCCCAGCATTTT	CASSLSGGVQPQHF
TRBV27	.	TRBD1	TRBJ1-2	TGTGCCAGCAGTGCACAGGGGAGAGGAGGCTACACCTTC	CASSAQGRGGYTF
TRBV5-4	.	.	TRBJ2-1	TGTGCCAGCAGCTTGTGGGCGGGATCCTCCTACAATGAGCAGTTCTTC	CASSLWAGSSYNEQFF
TRBV20-1	.	TRBD2	TRBJ2-1	TGCAGTGCTAGAGAAGCGGGAGGGCTCTACAATGAGCAGTTCTTC	CSAREAGGLYNEQFF
TRBV9	.	TRBD2	TRBJ2-1	TGTGCCAGCAGCCCCCCAGGAGCGGGAGCGGGTAATGAGCAGTTCTTC	CASSPPGAGAGNEQFF
TRBV27	.	TRBD1	TRBJ1-1	TGTGCCAGCAGCTTAGAGACAGGGGACGCATGGAACACTGAAGCTTTCTTT	CASSLETGDAWNTEAFF
TRBV5-5	few	TRBD1	TRBJ1-2	TGTGCCAGCAGCTTGACCGGGACAGGGGTATACTATGGCTACACCTTC	CASSLTGTGVYYGYTF
TRBV2	medium-sized	.	TRBJ2-7	TGTGCCAGCCTCCGACAGCTCATAACCTACGAGCAGTACTTC	CASLRQLITYEQYF
TRBV7-2	once	TRBD2	TRBJ2-5	TGTGCCAGCAGCCCCGGGGGAGCGGGGCAAGAGACCCAGTACTTC	CASSPGGAGQETQYF
TRBV21-1	.	.	TRBJ2-3	TGTGCCAGCAGGGAGGCGGATCGGGTCCCCACAGATACGCAGTATTTT	CASREADRVPTDTQYF
TRBV5-6	medium-sized	.	TRBJ2-7	TGTGCCAGCAGCTTGGGCGGTAGGTCGTACTTC	CASSLGGRSYF
TRBV6-5	.	.	TRBJ1-1	TGTGCCAGCAGTTACCGGGGGGACTCCTTGAACACTGAAGCTTTCTTT	CASSYRGDSLNTEAFF
TRBV5-1	few	.	TRBJ1-1	TGCGCCAGCAGGATTGCAGGGATGAACACTGAAGCTTTCTTT	CASRIAGMNTEAFF